Listed here are 9 T cell receptor beta chains from one sample, sequenced in a study of patients and donors after allogeneic stem cell transplantation. Using its own MiXCR run on the RT-PCR reads, TCRdb lists one record per CDR3 protein. The data show tens of thousands of distinct CDR3 sequences, under 30% seen once. Material: blood, either unsorted or a sorted T cell fraction (not recorded which). The source is a human donor who was either an allogeneic HSCT recipient or a stem cell or donor lymphocyte infusion donor (not recorded which). It is not recorded whose cells these are; they may come from a transplant donor.

The chain uses TRBV5-1 and TRBJ2-2; no clear D gene. Germline CDR1 and CDR2: SGHRS and YFSETQ. V was shortened by 0 bases and J by 0 bases, with 9 bases between the two germline ends. The CDR3 is 16 residues long. CDR3 in amino acids: CASSLEAGTNTGELFF. The CDR3 region has the DNA TGCGCCAGCAGCTTGGAGGCCGGAACGAACACCGGGGAGCTGTTTTTT.

This clonotype has more than one count but fewer than ten. The J gene is TRBJ1-5, the V gene TRBV27; TRBD1 matches at 8 bases. Trimming cost V 5 bases and J 5 bases; bases outside gene matches: 2. The length of the CDR3 is 13 residues. The V gene's germline CDR1 is MNHEY and CDR2 SMNVEV (reference sequence). The CDR3 spells CASSGTGHQPQHF. Written as DNA, the CDR3 is TGTGCCAGCAGTGGGACAGGCCATCAGCCCCAGCATTTT.

The sample holds a few counts of this clonotype. CDR3: CASSYLNTGGSDEKLFF. CDR3 DNA sequence: TGTGCCAGCAGTTACTTAAATACAGGGGGCAGCGATGAAAAACTGTTTTTT. This chain joins TRBV6-5 and TRBJ1-4; TRBD1 agrees at 9 bases. Germline V CDR1 and CDR2: MNHEY, SVGAGI. V shed 1 base, J shed 6 bases, and the junction held 9 bases outside the gene matches. CDR3 length: 17 residues.

This clonotype was seen only a few times. This chain joins TRBV20-1 and TRBJ1-5; D unresolved. The CDR3 has 17 amino acids. CDR1 and CDR2 (germline): DFQATT, SNEGSKA (reference sequence). V lost 1 base and J 0 bases, leaving 16 bases between the germline ends. The CDR3 sequence is CSARVPGPLNSNQPQHF. CDR3 coding DNA: TGCAGTGCTAGAGTCCCAGGACCGCTAAATAGCAATCAGCCCCAGCATTTT.

This chain connects TRBV7-2 to TRBJ1-1, with 7 positions matching TRBD1. V dropped 5 bases and J dropped 4; count of bases not matched to a gene: 7. CDR1 is SGHTA, CDR2 FQGNSA, per germline. CDR3 length equals 14 residues. The DNA of the CDR3 is TGTGCCAGCAGCCCAAGACAGGGTGTCACTGAAGCTTTCTTT. It yields the protein CASSPRQGVTEAFF.

The gene calls are TRBV10-3 and TRBJ2-3; 9 bases agree with TRBD1. Germline CDR1 is ENHRY and CDR2 is SYGVKD. V lost 6 bases and J lost 3; bases outside the gene matches: 10. The CDR3 runs 16 residues. The DNA of the CDR3 is TGTGCCATCAGACCCGGGACAGGGCGGGGTACAGATACGCAGTATTTT. As protein: CAIRPGTGRGTDTQYF.

This clonotype was seen a handful of times. This rearrangement joins TRBV5-1 to TRBJ1-4, with 8 bases matching TRBD1. Germline CDR1 reads SGHRS; CDR2 reads YFSETQ. Trimming at V came to 0 bases and at J to 5 bases, leaving 3 bases not matched to a gene. There are 15 residues in the CDR3. This CDR3 is CASSLGQGRNEKLFF. Written as DNA, the CDR3 is TGCGCCAGCAGCTTGGGACAGGGGAGGAATGAAAAACTGTTTTTT.

CDR3 region: CASSEYGNTGELFF. For the CDR3, the DNA is TGTGCCAGCAGTGAATACGGGAACACCGGGGAGCTGTTTTTT. The gene calls are TRBV25-1 and TRBJ2-2; D gene ambiguous. Germline V gives CDR1 MGHDK, CDR2 SYGVNS. V was pared by 0 bases and J by 1 base, with 3 bases between. This CDR3 has 14 residues.

This clonotype was counted a few times. V is TRBV28 and J is TRBJ2-3; unclear D gene. The CDR3 extends over 14 amino acids. Trimming took 5 bases from V and 0 from J, leaving 9 bases between them. Germline assignment: CDR1 MDHEN and CDR2 SYDVKM. CDR3 DNA sequence: TGTGCCAGCAGTCTGACTCCTAGCACAGATACGCAGTATTTT. It encodes CASSLTPSTDTQYF.